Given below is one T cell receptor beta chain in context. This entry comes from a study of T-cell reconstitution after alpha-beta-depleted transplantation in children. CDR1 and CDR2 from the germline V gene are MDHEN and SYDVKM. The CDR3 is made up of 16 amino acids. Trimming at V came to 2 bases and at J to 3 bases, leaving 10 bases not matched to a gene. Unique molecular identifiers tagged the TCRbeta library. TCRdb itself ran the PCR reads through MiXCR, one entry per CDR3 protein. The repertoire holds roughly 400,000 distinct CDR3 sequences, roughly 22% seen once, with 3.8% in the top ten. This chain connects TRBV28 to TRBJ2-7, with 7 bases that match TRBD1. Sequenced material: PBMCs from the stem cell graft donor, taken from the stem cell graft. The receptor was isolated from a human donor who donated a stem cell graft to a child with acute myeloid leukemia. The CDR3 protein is CASSLRVRDSFYEQYF. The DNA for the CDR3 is TGTGCCAGCAGTTTACGAGTCCGGGACAGCTTCTACGAGCAGTACTTC. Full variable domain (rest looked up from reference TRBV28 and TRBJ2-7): DVKVTQSSRYLVKRTGEKVFLECVQDMDHENMFWYRQDPGLGLRLIYFSYDVKMKEKGDIPEGYSVSREKKERFSLILESASTNQTSMYLCASSLRVRDSFYEQYFGPGTRLTVT.